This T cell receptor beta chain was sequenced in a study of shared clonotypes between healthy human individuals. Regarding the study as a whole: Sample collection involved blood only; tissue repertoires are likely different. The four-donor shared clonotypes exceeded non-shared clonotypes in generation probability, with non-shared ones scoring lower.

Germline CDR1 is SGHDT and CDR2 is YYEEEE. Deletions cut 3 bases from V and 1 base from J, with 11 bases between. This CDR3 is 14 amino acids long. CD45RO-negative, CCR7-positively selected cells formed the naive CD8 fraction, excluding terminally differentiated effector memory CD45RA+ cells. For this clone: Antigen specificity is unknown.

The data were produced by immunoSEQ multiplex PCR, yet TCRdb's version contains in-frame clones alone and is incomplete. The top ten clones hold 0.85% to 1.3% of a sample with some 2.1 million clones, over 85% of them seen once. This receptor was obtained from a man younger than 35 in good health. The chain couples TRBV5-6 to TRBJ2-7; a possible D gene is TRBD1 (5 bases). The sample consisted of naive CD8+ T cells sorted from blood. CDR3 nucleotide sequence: TGTGCCAGCAGCTCTGACAGTCCATCCTACGAGCAGTACTTC. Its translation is CASSSDSPSYEQYF. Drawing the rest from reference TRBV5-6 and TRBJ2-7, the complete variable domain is DAGVTQSPTHLIKTRGQQVTLRCSPKSGHDTVSWYQQALGQGPQFIFQYYEEEERQRGNFPDRFSGHQFPNYSSELNVNALLLGDSALYLCASSSDSPSYEQYFGPGTRLTVT.